One and the same sample provided the 30 T cell receptor beta chains below, sequenced in a study of tumor-infiltrating lymphocytes in primary liver carcinoma (dated by TCRdb to about 2017). Without any cell sorting, total RNA and DNA were co-extracted from about 20-30 mg of bulk tissue using the AllPrep DNA/RNA mini kit. This sample was sequenced with an Illumina HiSeq 2500. A constant-region primer and ProtoScript II reverse transcriptase were used to reverse-transcribe TCRbeta-specific cDNA from around 540 ng total RNA. Construction of the TCRbeta libraries relied on three nested rounds of multiplex PCR, following a slightly modified ARM-PCR procedure. Multiplex TRBV1-TRBV30 forward primers and a Cbeta reverse primer were used in the first two PCR rounds, each of which was run for 10 cycles. In-frame beta chains were kept once TCRdb had trimmed the public reads at Q25 with fastp and called clones with MiXCR. Each entry is one CDR3 protein sequence, shown with its most common DNA and genes. The sample contains more than 85,000 distinct CDR3 sequences, around 80% of them found a single time. The ten largest clones add up to around 21% of the sample.

Sample: liver tumor tissue from sampling region 3. Taken with the paper, the label for cell subset or site translates to: tumor region T3, left-lateral pole. These receptors all come from a man aged 35 to 55 with primary liver carcinoma and hepatitis B virus infection.

Concerning this clonotype itself: A much more abundant neighbour one base away suggests this may be a read error. This chain uses TRBV5-1 with TRBJ2-3, with 7 bases aligning to TRBD2. The CDR3 is 14 amino acids. In germline, CDR1 is SGHRS, CDR2 YFSETQ. The CDR3 spells CASRSRDYTDTLYF. CDR3 nucleotide sequence: TGCGCCAGCAGGAGCCGGGACTACACAGATACGCTGTATTTT.

Of note for this clonotype: One end of the junction is discordant with germline, which a read error may explain. The rearrangement joins TRBV4-3 to TRBJ2-6; possibly TRBD1 for D (5 bases). Germline V gene sequence: CDR1 LGHNA, CDR2 YSLEER. The CDR3 consists of 17 residues. The CDR3: CARSQDGSGRVANLLTF. CDR3 coding DNA: TGCGCCAGAAGCCAAGATGGGTCAGGGCGCGTGGCCAACCTCCTGACTTTC.

As concerns this clonotype: At one boundary the junction diverges from the germline segment, which might be a read error. The genes are TRBV6-2 or TRBV6-3 and TRBJ2-5; D may be TRBD2 (6 bases). Germline assignment: CDR1 MNHEY and CDR2 SVGEGT. The CDR3 has 15 residues. The CDR3 is CVSRRGGASQETQYF. In DNA, the CDR3 is TGTGTCAGCCGAAGGGGAGGAGCGAGCCAAGAGACCCAGTATTTC.

Worth noting for this clonotype: Sequence at one end of the junction differs from germline and may be a read error. The chain uses TRBV5-1 and TRBJ2-1; 11 nucleotides agree with TRBD2. The CDR3 extends over 15 amino acids. Per germline, CDR1 SGHRS and CDR2 YFSETQ. In DNA, the CDR3 is TGCGCCAGCATCGCGAGACTAGCGGGGAACAATGGGCAGTTCTTC. Protein product: CASIARLAGNNGQFF.

With regard to this clonotype: Germline is not matched at one junction end, which may reflect a read error. J is TRBJ2-1 and V is TRBV11-2, with D perhaps TRBD2 (6 bases). CDR3 length: 14 amino acids. Germline V gene sequence: CDR1 SGHAT, CDR2 FQNNGV. The CDR3 here is CASTPDSGYNEQLF. DNA for the CDR3: TGTGCGAGCACCCCCGATAGCGGCTACAATGAGCAGTTGTTC.

This chain joins TRBV29-1 and TRBJ1-2; tentative D call: TRBD1 (5 bases). Germline CDR1 and CDR2: SQVTM and ANQGSEA. There are 11 residues in the CDR3. Written as DNA, the CDR3 is TGCTGCTCCTCAAGGGGCAAGGAGGGAACCTTC. Translation: CCSSRGKEGTF.

A note on this clonotype: A read error may produce the germline difference seen at one junction end. This rearrangement joins TRBV4-1 to TRBJ2-1; D possibly corresponds to TRBD2 (6 bases). The CDR3 length is 14 residues. Germline V gene sequence: CDR1 MGHRA, CDR2 YSYEKL. The CDR3 loop reads CASSQDDKREDQVF. CDR3 nucleotide sequence: TGCGCCAGCAGCCAAGATGACAAGAGGGAGGACCAGGTCTTC.

Concerning this clonotype itself: This CDR3 is missing its conserved last phenylalanine or tryptophan, likely due to a read error. It is unclear where the CDR3 begins or ends on the DNA, so no DNA is shown, and the CDR3 is as TCRdb lists it. V and J are TRBV29-1 and TRBJ2-1; TRBD2, as called in the table, went unchecked against the DNA. CDR1 and CDR2 from the germline V gene are SQVTM and ANQGSEA. The CDR3 spans 15 amino acids, including both terminal residues. The CDR3 sequence is CSVGLAGGFYNEKFL.

About this clonotype itself: This may be a read error, as it is one base from a much larger clone. V gene TRBV28 combines with J gene TRBJ1-3, with unresolved D. The germline V gene encodes CDR1 MDHEN and CDR2 SYDVKM. V dropped 2 bases and J dropped 0 bases, with 5 bases sitting between them. The CDR3 totals 14 residues. The CDR3 sequence: CASSLPSSGNTIYF. The CDR3, as DNA: TGTGCCAGCAGTTTACCGAGCTCTGGAAACACCATATATTTT.

As concerns this clonotype: An end of the junction does not agree with germline; a read error may underlie this. The chain combines TRBV4-3 with TRBJ2-7; no definite D call. Germline values: CDR1 LGHNA, CDR2 YSLEER. CDR3 size: 14 residues. The CDR3 DNA sequence: TGTGCCAGCTGCCAAGGTCAGGTCTCCTACGAGCAGTACTTC. This translates into CASCQGQVSYEQYF.

The rearrangement links TRBV11-1 to TRBJ2-1, with TRBD1 as a possible D gene (6 bases). V dropped 4 bases and J dropped 5 bases, with 15 bases sitting between them. Germline V gene data show CDR1 as SGHAT and CDR2 as FQDESV (reference sequence). The CDR3 has 15 residues. The DNA for the CDR3 is TGTGCCAGCAGCTACCAGGGGCCGCCGGACAATGAGCAGTTCTTC. Protein sequence: CASSYQGPPDNEQFF.

In regard to this clonotype: Compared with germline, one end of the junction differs, possibly owing to a read error. The V gene is TRBV6-2 or TRBV6-3, the J gene TRBJ2-5, with D perhaps TRBD2 (5 bases). Germline loops: CDR1 MNHEY, CDR2 SVGEGT. The CDR3 runs 14 residues. The CDR3 bases are TGTGTCAGCAGTGAGAACGGGGTCCAAGAGACCCAGTACTTC. Encoded protein: CVSSENGVQETQYF.

Regarding this clonotype: One junction end does not reproduce the germline sequence, and a read error may be involved. V and J are TRBV30 and TRBJ2-1; a weak D match, TRBD2 (6 bases). The CDR3 consists of 16 residues. The germline gives CDR1 GTSNPN, CDR2 SVGIG (reference sequence). CDR3 loop: CGWSRLGGRAYNAQFF. In DNA, the CDR3 is TGTGGCTGGAGTCGACTAGGCGGTAGGGCCTACAATGCGCAGTTCTTC.

To note about this clonotype: No conserved phenylalanine or tryptophan is present at the end of the CDR3, so a read error is the likely explanation. The chain recombines TRBV5-1 with TRBJ1-2; no clear D. The CDR3 length is 13 residues. Germline V gene lookup returns CDR1 SGHRS and CDR2 YFSETQ. The germline V and J ends were trimmed by 1 base and 3 bases, with 7 bases remaining between them. The CDR3 DNA is TGCGCCAGCAGCTTGTTGTCGGACTATGGCTACACCATC. It codes for CASSLLSDYGYTI.

Worth noting for this clonotype: The junction shows a germline mismatch at one end, possibly a read error. The rearrangement joins TRBV12-3 or TRBV12-4 to TRBJ2-5; 7 nucleotides line up with TRBD1. The CDR3 spans 13 residues. DNA for the CDR3: TGTGTCAGCAGCCGAAGTGGGACAGAGACCCAGCACTTC. It yields the protein CVSSRSGTETQHF.

The gene calls are TRBV12-3 or TRBV12-4 and TRBJ1-1, with 7 positions matching TRBD1. Trimming took 0 bases from V and 3 from J; bases not matched to a gene: 4. The CDR3 is 15 residues long. The CDR3 DNA follows: TGTGCCAGCAGTTTAGCGGACAGGAGGTACACTGAAGCTTTCTTT. It yields the protein CASSLADRRYTEAFF.

As to this clonotype: Being one base from a much bigger clone, this may be a read error. The V and J genes are TRBV5-1 and TRBJ2-1; D gene ambiguous. This CDR3 region has 14 residues. Germline values: CDR1 SGHRS, CDR2 YFSETQ. This CDR3 reads CASSLGADYNERFF. The CDR3 DNA sequence: TGCGCCAGCAGCTTGGGGGCGGATTACAATGAGCGGTTCTTC.

Worth noting for this clonotype: The junction departs from germline at one end; a sequencing error may be responsible. The CDR3 protein is CASSYPVAARTYERYF. The CDR3 DNA reads as TGTGCCAGCAGTTATCCCGTAGCCGCCCGCACCTACGAGCGGTACTTC. The J gene is TRBJ2-7, the V gene TRBV6-6; unclear D gene. Per germline, CDR1 MNHNY and CDR2 SVGAGI (reference sequence). The CDR3 covers 16 residues.

This chain uses TRBV28 with TRBJ2-7; D uncertain. The CDR3 runs to 12 residues. V lost 8 bases and J 3 bases, leaving 11 bases between the germline ends. Germline CDR1 and CDR2: MDHEN and SYDVKM. The CDR3 DNA sequence: TGTGCCAGCGTGGGAAAGGGCTACGAGCAGTACTTC. Amino acids: CASVGKGYEQYF. The variable domain in full, with the rest retrieved from reference TRBV28 and TRBJ2-7, is DVKVTQSSRYLVKRTGEKVFLECVQDMDHENMFWYRQDPGLGLRLIYFSYDVKMKEKGDIPEGYSVSREKKERFSLILESASTNQTSMYLCASVGKGYEQYFGPGTRLTVT.

This CDR3 reads CSVGQGRSEKLFF. CDR3 sequence (DNA): TGCAGCGTTGGCCAAGGGCGGAGTGAAAAACTGTTTTTT. V usage is TRBV29-1 and J usage is TRBJ1-4; the D is unclear. The CDR3 consists of 13 residues. The V gene lost 4 bases and the J gene lost 7 bases, with 13 bases spanning the gap. Germline CDR1 and CDR2: SQVTM and ANQGSEA.

To note about this clonotype: Germline is not matched at one junction end, which may reflect a read error. The rearrangement uses TRBV6-2 or TRBV6-3 and TRBJ2-7; 7 bases line up with TRBD1. The CDR3 is 15 residues long. The germline CDR1 and CDR2 sequences are MNHEY and SVGEGT. The CDR3 DNA follows: TGTGCCAGCAATTACCTCGGACAGGACAGCTCCGAGCGGTACTTC. It specifies CASNYLGQDSSERYF.

The sample holds one count of this clonotype. V gene TRBV6-2 or TRBV6-3 combines with J gene TRBJ2-1, with 8 bases identical to TRBD2. From germline, CDR1 is MNHEY and CDR2 SVGEGT. The CDR3 totals 15 residues. CDR3 coding DNA: TGTGCTAACAGTCGACAACTACTAGCGGCCAATGAGCAGTTCTTC. It codes for CANSRQLLAANEQFF.

As to this clonotype: At one end the junction does not follow the germline gene, possibly because of a read error. V usage is TRBV5-4 and J usage is TRBJ2-5; 7 bases are a match to TRBD1. Germline V gene lookup returns CDR1 SGHNT and CDR2 YYREEE (reference sequence). This CDR3 is 14 amino acids long. The CDR3 is CASSSPTGKETQYF. The CDR3 bases are TGTGCCAGCAGCTCCCCGACAGGGAAGGAGACCCAATACTTC.

For this clonotype: A read error is likely, as this CDR3 ends without the conserved phenylalanine or tryptophan. CDR3 loop: CASSRSTAASSYEQYY. As DNA, the CDR3 is TGTGCCAGCAGTCGCTCAACGGCTGCGAGCTCCTATGAGCAGTACTAC. The V and J genes are TRBV6-1 and TRBJ2-7; no clear D gene. Germline assignment: CDR1 MNHNS and CDR2 SASEGT. CDR3 length equals 16 residues.

Concerning this clonotype: Relative to the germline gene, one junction end is altered; a read error may explain this. The rearrangement uses TRBV6-5 and TRBJ2-6, with D tentatively TRBD1 or TRBD2 (5 bases each). Germline V lookup: CDR1 MNHEY, CDR2 SVGAGI. This CDR3 has 17 residues. The CDR3: CASSLGSGSSGTNVLSF. The CDR3 bases are TGTGCCAGCAGTTTGGGTTCTGGATCCTCTGGGACCAACGTCCTGAGTTTC.

On this clonotype itself: With a much larger clone just one base away, this may be a read error. The V call is TRBV28, the J call TRBJ1-1, with D possibly matching TRBD1 (6 bases). In germline, CDR1 is MDHEN, CDR2 SYDVKM. This CDR3 region has 14 residues. The CDR3 is CANSGFRGHLYAFF. In nucleotides, the CDR3 is TGTGCCAACAGTGGTTTCCGGGGACACCTTTACGCTTTCTTT.

The chain uses TRBV29-1 and TRBJ2-7; no clear D. CDR1 is SQVTM, CDR2 ANQGSEA, per germline. This CDR3 has 16 amino acids. CDR3 coding DNA: TGCAACGCCATGACATTTGGTACCGGCACTCCCTACGAGCAGTACTTC. It yields the protein CNAMTFGTGTPYEQYF.

For this clonotype: A junction boundary mismatches the germline segment, possibly from a read error. The chain couples TRBV5-5 to TRBJ1-2, with D tentatively TRBD1 (6 bases). The CDR3 length is 15 residues. The germline V gene encodes CDR1 SGHKS and CDR2 YYEKEE (reference sequence). The CDR3: CASSTDGGQYGDYTF. CDR3 DNA: TGTGCTAGCAGCACTGATGGCGGACAGTATGGTGACTACACCTTC.

Remarks on this clonotype: Here the CDR3 omits its conserved ending phenylalanine or tryptophan, so a read error is the likely source. This chain connects TRBV29-1 to TRBJ2-7; possible D gene TRBD2, 6 bases. Per the germline V gene, CDR1 is SQVTM and CDR2 is ANQGSEA. The CDR3 totals 16 residues. This CDR3 is CNAMTSGTGTPYEQYL. The CDR3 nucleotides read TGCAACGCCATGACATCTGGGACTGGCACTCCCTACGAGCAGTACTTA.

This clonotype appeared many times. V and J are TRBV5-1 and TRBJ2-7, with a possible D match to TRBD1 (5 bases). The germline gives CDR1 SGHRS, CDR2 YFSETQ. The CDR3 consists of 15 residues. The germline V and J ends were trimmed by 1 base and 2 bases, with 13 bases remaining between them. The CDR3 region is CASSLSQGRTYEQYF. CDR3 sequence (DNA): TGCGCCAGCAGCTTGAGTCAGGGTAGGACCTACGAGCAGTACTTC. Filled out from reference TRBV5-1 and TRBJ2-7, the complete variable domain reads KAGVTQTPRYLIKTRGQQVTLSCSPISGHRSVSWYQQTPGQGLQFLFEYFSETQRNKGNFPGRFSGRQFSNSRSEMNVSTLELGDSALYLCASSLSQGRTYEQYFGPGTRLTVT.